Following are 30 T cell receptor beta chains from one sample sequenced in a study of blood T cells in healthy people across ages. Primed by a sample-barcoded 5' primer and a J-beta primer mix, a second PCR proceeded for 7 to 11 cycles. TCRdb re-analysed the 5' RACE reads in MiXCR, keeping a single row per CDR3 protein. The table includes fewer than 2,000,000 distinct CDR3 sequences, about two fifths detected once. Sample: blood. The receptors derive from a human donor in good health.

The chain recombines TRBV24-1 with TRBJ1-2; D remains unclear. V lost 5 bases and J lost 4, with 10 bases in between. The CDR3 consists of 13 residues. The germline V gene encodes CDR1 KGHDR and CDR2 SFDVKD. CDR3 protein: CATSVPDSYGYTF. The CDR3 DNA follows: TGTGCCACCAGTGTGCCGGATAGCTATGGCTACACCTTC.

The chain uses TRBV20-1 and TRBJ2-1, with D unresolved. Per germline, CDR1 DFQATT and CDR2 SNEGSKA (reference sequence). V shed 0 bases and J shed 13 bases, with 19 bases lying between them. The CDR3 spans 14 residues. The CDR3 DNA reads as TGCAGTGCTAGAGATGTGCAGACCCAAGAGACCCAGTTCTTC. Its translation is CSARDVQTQETQFF.

The J gene is TRBJ2-7, the V gene TRBV20-1; TRBD1 might be the D (5 bases). This CDR3 is built from 12 residues. V was pared by 2 bases and J by 4 bases, with 9 bases between. Per germline, CDR1 DFQATT and CDR2 SNEGSKA (reference sequence). The CDR3 protein is CSARSAGYEQYF. The DNA for the CDR3 is TGCAGTGCTAGATCGGCAGGGTACGAGCAGTACTTC.

V gene TRBV4-1 combines with J gene TRBJ1-5; D uncertain. The ends were cut back, 4 bases at V and 3 bases at J, with 13 bases in the middle. Looked up from germline, CDR1 is MGHRA and CDR2 is YSYEKL. CDR3 length: 15 residues. CDR3 nucleotide sequence: TGCGCCAGCAGCCTGAGAGAGCCCCCCAATCAGCCCCAGCATTTT. Protein sequence: CASSLREPPNQPQHF.

V is TRBV28 and J is TRBJ2-1, with a tentative D call TRBD2 (5 bases). The CDR3 consists of 14 residues. V lost 6 bases, J lost 3 bases, and 12 bases lay in between. Germline values: CDR1 MDHEN, CDR2 SYDVKM. CDR3 sequence (DNA): TGTGCCAGCAGCAATCCCGGGATCTACAATGAGCAGTTCTTC. It encodes CASSNPGIYNEQFF.

The rearrangement joins TRBV5-1 to TRBJ2-2, with 10 bases identical to TRBD1. With 4 bases clipped from V and 0 bases from J, the junction kept 6 bases outside the gene matches. The CDR3 is 17 amino acids. The germline CDR1 and CDR2 sequences are SGHRS and YFSETQ. Written as DNA, the CDR3 is TGCGCCAGCAGCCCCGGGACAGGGGCCCCGAACACCGGGGAGCTGTTTTTT. This gives the protein CASSPGTGAPNTGELFF. The full variable domain, rest sourced from reference TRBV5-1 and TRBJ2-2, is KAGVTQTPRYLIKTRGQQVTLSCSPISGHRSVSWYQQTPGQGLQFLFEYFSETQRNKGNFPGRFSGRQFSNSRSEMNVSTLELGDSALYLCASSPGTGAPNTGELFFGEGSRLTVL.

The chain combines TRBV20-1 with TRBJ1-4; D not certain. The length of the CDR3 is 12 residues. Germline-derived CDR1 and CDR2 are DFQATT and SNEGSKA (reference sequence). The CDR3 DNA reads as TGCTCAGCGGGCCTCAGGAGTGAAAAACTGTTTTTT. Translating gives CSAGLRSEKLFF.

V and J are TRBV7-9 and TRBJ1-1; 8 nucleotides line up with TRBD1. Per germline, CDR1 SEHNR and CDR2 FQNEAQ (reference sequence). V trimming: 5 bases; J trimming: 11 bases; junction bases outside the gene matches: 13. This CDR3 has 14 residues. The CDR3 coding sequence is TGTGCCAGCAGCGACCGGACAGGGTTTGTTCGGGCTTTCTTT. This sequence encodes CASSDRTGFVRAFF.

V and J are TRBV20-1 and TRBJ2-3; TRBD2 matches 7 bases. CDR1 is DFQATT, CDR2 SNEGSKA, per germline (reference sequence). V shed 0 bases, J shed 2 bases, and the junction held 17 bases outside the gene matches. The CDR3 is made up of 19 amino acids. The CDR3 nucleotides read TGCAGTGCTAGAGATTCGGTCTCCGGACTAGAATCCTACACAGATACGCAGTATTTT. Amino acids: CSARDSVSGLESYTDTQYF.

In its sample, this clonotype was seen a few times. This CDR3 reads CSEATSGGETQYF. CDR3 in DNA: TGCAGCGAAGCGACTAGCGGGGGAGAGACCCAGTACTTC. The chain joins TRBV29-1 to TRBJ2-5, with 12 bases identical to TRBD2. V lost 7 bases to trimming and J lost 4 bases; unmatched junction nucleotides: 4. Germline CDR1 reads SQVTM; CDR2 reads ANQGSEA. The CDR3 is 13 residues long. The full variable domain, its missing parts supplied by reference TRBV29-1 and TRBJ2-5, is SAVISQKPSRDICQRGTSLTIQCQVDSQVTMMFWYRQQPGQSLTLIATANQGSEATYESGFVIDKFPISRPNLTFSTLTVSNMSPEDSSIYLCSEATSGGETQYFGPGTRLLVL.

The chain joins TRBV9 to TRBJ1-4, with a weak D call TRBD1 (6 bases). The V and J ends lost 0 bases and 5 bases respectively, with 14 bases between them. Germline V lookup: CDR1 SGDLS, CDR2 YYNGEE. CDR3 length: 16 amino acids. CDR3 DNA: TGTGCCAGCAGCGTAGCTAGCGGACAGATGAATGAAAAACTGTTTTTT. Amino acids: CASSVASGQMNEKLFF.

About this clonotype itself: At one end the junction does not follow the germline gene, possibly because of a read error. This chain's CDR3 is CASSLQGLGTETFF. Here the CDR3 DNA reads TGTGCCAGCAGCTTACAGGGACTGGGGACTGAAACTTTCTTT. V usage is TRBV7-9 and J usage is TRBJ1-1; perhaps TRBD1 as D (5 bases). Germline V gives CDR1 SEHNR, CDR2 FQNEAQ (reference sequence). The CDR3 is 14 amino acids.

The chain employs TRBV7-9 and TRBJ2-7; D possibly corresponds to TRBD1 (6 bases). Trimming took 2 bases from V and 2 from J, leaving 16 bases between them. The CDR3 loop spans 16 amino acids. Germline values: CDR1 SEHNR, CDR2 FQNEAQ (reference sequence). DNA for the CDR3: TGTGCCAGCAGCTTAAGGCAGGGGTCATTTACCTACGAGCAGTACTTC. It translates to CASSLRQGSFTYEQYF.

Comment on this clonotype: One end of the junction varies from germline; a read error may be responsible. V and J are TRBV29-1 and TRBJ1-2; D possibly corresponds to TRBD1 (5 bases). The CDR3 runs 12 residues. Germline-derived CDR1 and CDR2 are SQVTM and ANQGSEA. The CDR3 is CSFETVGDGYTF. CDR3 nucleotides: TGCAGCTTTGAGACAGTAGGAGATGGCTACACCTTC.

This clonotype has more than one count but fewer than ten. The rearrangement links TRBV29-1 to TRBJ1-4, with unresolved D. V gave up 4 bases and J gave up 4 bases, with 10 bases separating them. The V gene's germline CDR1 is SQVTM and CDR2 ANQGSEA. The CDR3 is 13 residues long. The CDR3 region is CSVGGINNEKLFF. The CDR3 nucleotides read TGCAGCGTTGGGGGAATAAATAATGAAAAACTGTTTTTT.

This chain joins TRBV6-6 and TRBJ1-6; D not resolved. CDR3 size: 13 residues. From germline, CDR1 is MNHNY and CDR2 SVGAGI (reference sequence). The ends were cut back, 4 bases at V and 3 bases at J, with 4 bases in the middle. For the CDR3, the DNA is TGTGCCAGCAGTTTGGTCTATAATTCACCCCTCCACTTT. Translation gives CASSLVYNSPLHF.

The chain carries TRBV12-3 or TRBV12-4 and TRBJ2-5, with 10 bases matching TRBD2. V trimming: 2 bases; J trimming: 4 bases; junction bases outside the gene matches: 4. This CDR3 contains 15 residues. This CDR3 reads CASSLKRGGPETQYF. CDR3 coding DNA: TGTGCCAGCAGTTTAAAGCGGGGGGGCCCAGAGACCCAGTACTTC.

This rearrangement joins TRBV3-1 to TRBJ2-6, with D tentatively TRBD1 (5 bases). V was trimmed by 6 bases and J by 0 bases, leaving 18 bases between them. Germline loops: CDR1 LGHDT, CDR2 YNNKEL (reference sequence). This CDR3 contains 18 residues. Here the CDR3 reads CASRPTTDSPSGANVLTF. The CDR3 nucleotides are TGTGCCAGCAGACCCACGACAGACAGCCCCTCTGGGGCCAACGTCCTGACTTTC.

The chain couples TRBV4-1 to TRBJ2-7; tentatively, D is TRBD1 (6 bases). Germline-derived CDR1 and CDR2 are MGHRA and YSYEKL. The V gene lost 6 bases and the J gene lost 3 bases, with 18 bases spanning the gap. CDR3 length: 15 amino acids. The CDR3 reads CASRDKGTPDYEQYF. The CDR3 DNA reads as TGCGCCAGCAGGGATAAAGGGACACCCGACTACGAGCAGTACTTC.

V and J are TRBV28 and TRBJ2-1; TRBD1 aligns across 7 bases. There are 16 residues in the CDR3. Germline assignment: CDR1 MDHEN and CDR2 SYDVKM. V shed 6 bases and J 0 bases; nucleotides not matched to a gene: 8. Here the CDR3 reads CASSTWDSSSYNEQFF. CDR3 sequence (DNA): TGTGCCAGCAGCACCTGGGACAGCAGCTCCTACAATGAGCAGTTCTTC.

J is TRBJ1-1 and V is TRBV7-2; 7 positions agree with TRBD1. The CDR3 loop spans 12 amino acids. Germline values: CDR1 SGHTA, CDR2 FQGNSA. Trimming took 7 bases from V and 11 from J; bases not matched to a gene: 10. The CDR3 protein is CASTGGITKAFF. The CDR3 nucleotides are TGTGCCAGCACAGGGGGTATTACTAAGGCTTTCTTT.

This clonotype was counted a few times. The chain recombines TRBV5-1 with TRBJ1-1; 7 bases align to TRBD1. CDR3 size: 14 residues. Germline V gene lookup returns CDR1 SGHRS and CDR2 YFSETQ. Germline trimming cut 4 bases from V and 3 bases from J; bases unmatched to any gene: 6. The CDR3 reads CASSIGQAYTEAFF. The CDR3 coding sequence is TGCGCCAGCAGCATAGGACAGGCCTACACTGAAGCTTTCTTT.

V and J are TRBV7-2 and TRBJ2-1, with D hard to call. Looked up from germline, CDR1 is SGHTA and CDR2 is FQGNSA. V lost 1 base and J 0 bases, leaving 22 bases between the germline ends. The CDR3 loop spans 20 amino acids. The CDR3 protein is CASSLGIGRPDQSSYNEQFF. The CDR3 DNA sequence: TGTGCCAGCAGCTTAGGGATCGGTAGGCCAGACCAAAGCTCCTACAATGAGCAGTTCTTC.

This chain joins TRBV7-2 and TRBJ1-4, with D uncertain. The CDR3 has 12 residues. V was pared by 5 bases and J by 8 bases, with 9 bases between. The germline gives CDR1 SGHTA, CDR2 FQGNSA. The CDR3 here is CASSRVTEKLFF. The CDR3 DNA follows: TGTGCCAGCAGCCGAGTCACCGAAAAACTGTTTTTT.

The chain links TRBV7-8 to TRBJ1-5; 7 positions agree with TRBD1. In germline, CDR1 is SGHVS, CDR2 FQNEAQ. The CDR3 has 15 amino acids. V lost 5 bases to trimming and J lost 9 bases; unmatched junction nucleotides: 13. The CDR3 DNA follows: TGTGCCAGCAGCCCTGCCGGGACAGTCCTCTCGCCCCAGCATTTT. Amino acid sequence: CASSPAGTVLSPQHF.

CDR3 in amino acids: CASRPHGAAYEQYF. The DNA for the CDR3 is TGTGCCAGCAGACCCCACGGGGCAGCCTACGAGCAGTACTTC. The gene calls are TRBV6-5 and TRBJ2-4; D may match TRBD1 or TRBD2 (5 bases each). The closer fit of TRBJ2-7 to the DNA end suggests the J call may be wrong. There are 14 residues in the CDR3. Germline CDR1 and CDR2: MNHEY and SVGAGI.

The rearrangement uses TRBV20-1 and TRBJ2-3; weak D call: TRBD2 (6 bases). This CDR3 contains 14 residues. Looked up from germline, CDR1 is DFQATT and CDR2 is SNEGSKA (reference sequence). Trimming pared 5 bases from V and 0 bases from J, leaving 12 bases between. CDR3 nucleotides: TGCAGTGCTGGGCGGGGACCTAGCACAGATACGCAGTATTTT. It translates to CSAGRGPSTDTQYF.

This chain uses TRBV4-1 with TRBJ2-6; no clear D gene. Between the trimmed V and J ends, which lost 4 bases and 0 bases, there was a span of 10 bases. CDR1 is MGHRA and CDR2 is YSYEKL in the germline V gene. This CDR3 region has 16 residues. The CDR3 reads CASSPLSGSGANVLTF. The CDR3 DNA reads TGCGCCAGCAGCCCTCTGTCTGGCTCTGGGGCCAACGTCCTGACTTTC.

This clonotype occurred a few times. In DNA form, the CDR3 reads TGTGCCAGCAGCTGGACAGACTGGGACCCGTACAAAAACATTCAGTACTTC. Its protein is CASSWTDWDPYKNIQYF. The genes are TRBV6-2 or TRBV6-3 and TRBJ2-4; TRBD1 might be the D (6 bases). The CDR3 length is 17 residues. Trimming took 6 bases from V and 3 from J, leaving 21 bases between them. Germline values: CDR1 MNHEY, CDR2 SVGEGT.

The sample holds a few counts of this clonotype. V is TRBV4-3 and J is TRBJ2-1, with 8 bases identical to TRBD2. V was pared by 5 bases and J by 7 bases, with 10 bases of the junction left unmatched. Germline-derived CDR1 and CDR2 are LGHNA and YSLEER. This CDR3 has 15 amino acids. The CDR3 region is CASSGGTRVGNEQFF. In DNA form, the CDR3 reads TGCGCCAGCAGCGGAGGGACTAGGGTCGGGAATGAGCAGTTCTTC.